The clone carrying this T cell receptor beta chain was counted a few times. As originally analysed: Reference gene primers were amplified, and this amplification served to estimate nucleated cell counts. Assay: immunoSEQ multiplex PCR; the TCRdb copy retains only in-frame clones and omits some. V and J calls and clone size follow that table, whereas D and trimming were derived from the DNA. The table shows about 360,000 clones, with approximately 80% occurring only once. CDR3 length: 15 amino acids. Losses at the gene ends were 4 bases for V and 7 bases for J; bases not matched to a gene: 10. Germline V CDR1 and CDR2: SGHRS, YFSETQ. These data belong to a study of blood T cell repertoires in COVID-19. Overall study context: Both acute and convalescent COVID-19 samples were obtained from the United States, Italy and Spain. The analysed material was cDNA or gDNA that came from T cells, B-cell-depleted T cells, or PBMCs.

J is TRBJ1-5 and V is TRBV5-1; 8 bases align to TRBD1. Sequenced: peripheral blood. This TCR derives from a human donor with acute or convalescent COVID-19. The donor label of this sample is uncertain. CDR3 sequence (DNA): TGCGCCAGCAGCCGAGGGGGACAGGACGGACAGCCCCAGCATTTT. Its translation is CASSRGGQDGQPQHF.